These T cell receptor beta chains were read from a single sample in a study of blood T cell repertoires in COVID-19. Data came from immunoSEQ multiplex PCR; TCRdb stores just in-frame clones and leaves some out. The sample contains about 260,000 clones, approximately 85% of which appear only once. Sequenced material: PBMCs or T cells enriched from blood (not recorded which). The receptor source for this set is a woman aged 45 to 65 who had recovered from COVID-19. Both conserved end residues are part of each CDR3. D genes are given only for firm matches. A row's size may be missing; if present it is once, few, many or a size class.

>TRBD1|TRBV25-1|once|TRBJ2-1
CASRDRGSYNEQFF
TGTGCCAGCAGGGACAGGGGCTCCTACAATGAGCAGTTCTTC
>TRBD2|TRBV10-3|.|TRBJ2-3
CAISDPGLAGGSTDTQYF
TGTGCCATCAGTGACCCCGGACTAGCGGGAGGATCCACAGATACGCAGTATTTT
>.|TRBV11-3|.|TRBJ1-1
CASSLGGMATTEAFF
TGTGCCAGCAGTTTGGGGGGGATGGCAACCACTGAAGCTTTCTTT
>TRBD1|TRBV6-6|.|TRBJ1-4
CASSYSDRVGEKLFF
TGTGCCAGCAGTTACTCGGACAGGGTTGGTGAAAAACTGTTTTTT
>.|TRBV2|.|TRBJ1-5
CASRREPPREPQHF
TGTGCCAGCAGGAGGGAGCCTCCGAGAGAACCCCAGCATTTT
>.|TRBV19|.|TRBJ1-5
CASSMVGPYQPQHF
TGTGCCAGTAGTATGGTGGGGCCCTATCAGCCCCAGCATTTT
>.|TRBV18|.|TRBJ2-1
CASSPLEGTYNEQFF
TGTGCCAGCTCACCATTGGAGGGTACCTACAATGAGCAGTTCTTC
>.|TRBV19|.|TRBJ1-6
CASTRAGNSPLHF
TGTGCCAGTACAAGGGCGGGGAATTCACCCCTCCACTTT
>TRBD1|TRBV6-1|.|TRBJ1-2
CASSETLTTGVGYTF
TGTGCCAGCAGTGAAACCCTCACGACAGGGGTTGGCTACACCTTC
>.|TRBV25-1|once|TRBJ1-1
CASSGILGEVTGTEAFF
TGTGCCAGCAGTGGAATTCTGGGTGAAGTAACGGGCACTGAAGCTTTCTTT
>TRBD2|TRBV4-3|.|TRBJ2-5
CASSQSGGTQYF
TGCGCCAGCAGCCAATCGGGAGGGACCCAGTACTTC
>.|TRBV7-9|once|TRBJ1-2
CASSFEQGPGYTF
TGTGCCAGCAGCTTCGAACAGGGCCCCGGCTACACCTTC
>.|TRBV4-2|few|TRBJ1-1
CASSQDRVNTEAFF
TGTGCCAGCAGCCAAGACAGGGTGAACACTGAAGCTTTCTTT
>TRBD2|TRBV7-7|.|TRBJ2-7
CASKTGTSGISYEQYF
TGTGCTAGCAAGACGGGGACTAGCGGAATCTCCTACGAGCAGTACTTC
>.|TRBV21-1|.|TRBJ2-7
CASVPEGAQYEQYF
TGTGCCAGCGTACCCGAGGGGGCGCAGTACGAGCAGTACTTC
>TRBD2|TRBV5-4|.|TRBJ2-3
CASSLDASGATDTQYF
TGTGCCAGCAGCTTGGATGCTAGCGGGGCCACAGATACGCAGTATTTT
>.|TRBV11-3|.|TRBJ2-5
CASSLGGRAGETQYF
TGTGCCAGCAGCTTAGGTGGTCGGGCGGGAGAGACCCAGTACTTC
>TRBD1|TRBV5-4|once|TRBJ2-6
CASSLAGGTGANVLTF
TGTGCCAGCAGCTTGGCAGGGGGTACTGGGGCCAACGTCCTGACTTTC
>TRBD1|TRBV30|.|TRBJ1-3
CAWSVGTGFENTIYF
TGTGCCTGGAGTGTAGGGACAGGGTTTGAAAACACCATATATTTT
>.|TRBV30|.|TRBJ2-1
CAWSPTTSGWEQFF
TGTGCCTGGAGCCCGACGACTAGTGGGTGGGAGCAGTTCTTC
>TRBD1|TRBV3-1/TRBV3-2|.|TRBJ1-1
CASSQTSTGGSTEAFF
TGTGCCAGCAGCCAGACTTCGACAGGGGGGAGCACTGAAGCTTTCTTT
>TRBD1|TRBV19|.|TRBJ2-1
CASSIPGTGYNEQFF
TGTGCCAGTAGTATACCCGGGACAGGGTACAATGAGCAGTTCTTC
>TRBD2|TRBV10-1|.|TRBJ2-7
CASSESQERERYEQYF
TGCGCCAGCAGTGAGTCTCAGGAGCGGGAACGCTACGAGCAGTACTTC
>TRBD2|TRBV6-4|.|TRBJ2-2
CASLRGKNTGELFF
TGTGCCAGCCTGCGGGGGAAGAACACCGGGGAGCTGTTTTTT
>.|TRBV12-3/TRBV12-4|once|TRBJ1-1
CASSLALRLEAFF
TGTGCCAGCAGTTTAGCGCTACGACTTGAAGCTTTCTTT
>.|TRBV11-2|once|TRBJ1-2
CASSLGASNYGYTF
TGTGCCAGCAGCTTAGGGGCCTCAAACTATGGCTACACCTTC
>TRBD2|TRBV4-2|.|TRBJ2-7
CASSQDLLAGPPYEQYF
TGTGCCAGCAGCCAAGATCTGCTAGCGGGACCTCCATACGAGCAGTACTTC
>TRBD1|TRBV11-2|.|TRBJ1-2
CASAPGQGAGGYTF
TGTGCCAGCGCTCCGGGACAGGGGGCGGGAGGCTACACCTTC
>TRBD2|TRBV5-1|.|TRBJ2-5
CASSLGGLASYQETQYF
TGCGCCAGCAGCTTGGGGGGACTAGCGTCGTACCAAGAGACCCAGTACTTC
>.|TRBV15|.|TRBJ1-5
CATSQDRGIGQPQHF
TGTGCCACCAGCCAAGATCGGGGGATCGGACAGCCCCAGCATTTT
>.|TRBV28|.|TRBJ1-6
CASSSGFYNSPLHF
TGTGCCAGCAGTTCAGGGTTCTATAATTCACCCCTCCACTTT
>.|TRBV7-5|.|TRBJ1-1
CAPPGGAGHERSTEAFF
TGTGCCCCTCCAGGGGGCGCGGGTCATGAAAGGTCCACTGAAGCTTTCTTT
>.|TRBV5-1|.|TRBJ2-1
CASSSQPPLSSYNEQFF
TGCGCCAGCAGCTCACAGCCGCCGTTGAGCTCCTACAATGAGCAGTTCTTC
>TRBD1|TRBV11-3|.|TRBJ2-7
CASSVPWTGEYEQYF
TGTGCCAGCAGCGTTCCGTGGACAGGGGAGTACGAGCAGTACTTC
>TRBD1|TRBV19|.|TRBJ2-1
CASSPGQGSYNEQFF
TGTGCCAGTAGCCCAGGACAGGGGTCCTACAATGAGCAGTTCTTC
>.|TRBV19|.|TRBJ2-1
CASSTGGKPYNEQFF
TGTGCCAGTAGCACCGGGGGTAAGCCCTACAATGAGCAGTTCTTC
>TRBD2|TRBV3-1/TRBV3-2|few|TRBJ2-7
CASSQELAGVGYEQYF
TGTGCCAGCAGCCAAGAACTAGCGGGAGTTGGTTACGAGCAGTACTTC
>.|TRBV7-9|.|TRBJ1-6
CATRPESYNSPLHF
TGTGCCACACGCCCGGAGTCCTATAATTCACCCCTCCACTTT
>.|TRBV15|.|TRBJ2-6
CATSRPTLGVGANVLTF
TGTGCCACCAGCAGACCTACTCTCGGGGTTGGGGCCAACGTCCTGACTTTC
>.|TRBV15|once|TRBJ1-2
CATSKGRDKRSYGYTF
TGTGCCACCAGCAAAGGCAGAGATAAGCGTTCCTATGGCTACACCTTC
>TRBD1|TRBV2|.|TRBJ1-3
CASSLTLGQGIGNTIYF
TGTGCCAGCAGCCTCACCCTCGGACAGGGAATTGGAAACACCATATATTTT
>TRBD2|TRBV12-5|.|TRBJ2-1
CASGLSVLAGSYNEQFF
TGTGCTAGTGGTTTATCTGTACTAGCGGGATCCTACAATGAGCAGTTCTTC
>TRBD1|TRBV18|.|TRBJ1-3
CASSGGQVLSGNTIYF
TGTGCCAGCTCAGGAGGACAGGTTCTCTCTGGAAACACCATATATTTT
>TRBD1|TRBV27|.|TRBJ2-1
CASTTLRGTGRLDEQFF
TGTGCCAGCACCACCCTCCGCGGGACAGGGAGACTCGATGAGCAGTTCTTC